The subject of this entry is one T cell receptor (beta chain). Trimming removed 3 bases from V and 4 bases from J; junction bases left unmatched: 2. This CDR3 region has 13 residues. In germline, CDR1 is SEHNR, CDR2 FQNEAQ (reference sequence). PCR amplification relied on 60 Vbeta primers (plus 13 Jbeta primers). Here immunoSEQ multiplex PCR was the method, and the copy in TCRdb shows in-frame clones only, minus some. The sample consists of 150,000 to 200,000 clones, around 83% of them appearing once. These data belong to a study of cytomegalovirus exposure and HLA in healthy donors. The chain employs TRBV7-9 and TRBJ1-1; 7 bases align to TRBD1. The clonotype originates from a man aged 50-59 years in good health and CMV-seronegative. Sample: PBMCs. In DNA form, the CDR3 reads TGTGCCAGCAGCTTTCAGGGGGGCACTGAAGCTTTCTTT. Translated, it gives CASSFQGGTEAFF.